These 28 T cell receptor beta chains were all obtained from the same sample, sequenced in a study of T cell repertoires in cytomegalovirus infection. The antigens for these receptors are not known. TCRdb re-called the reads through MiXCR, storing one row per CDR3 protein. Here the sample spans around 300,000 distinct CDR3 sequences, around 20% being singletons. The specimen comprised cultured PBMCs, sampled from culture after CMV antigen stimulation. These receptors all come from a human donor in good health (CMV status not recorded). Some clones in this sample may be carry-over from other donors' samples.

The rearrangement uses TRBV7-2 and TRBJ2-4, with D unresolved. CDR3 size: 16 residues. Germline V gene sequence: CDR1 SGHTA, CDR2 FQGNSA. Trimming pared 5 bases from V and 1 base from J, leaving 15 bases between. The CDR3 loop reads CASSASVDRAKNIQYF. The DNA for the CDR3 is TGTGCCAGCAGCGCCTCCGTCGATCGGGCCAAAAACATTCAGTACTTC.

This clonotype is a singleton in its sample. The germline gene is not matched at one end of the junction; a read error may be the cause. This chain links TRBV5-1 with TRBJ1-2; D unresolved. CDR3 length equals 13 residues. The germline gives CDR1 SGHRS, CDR2 YFSETQ. The CDR3 spells CASSTKVDYGYNF. DNA for the CDR3: TGCGCCAGCAGTACTAAGGTTGACTATGGCTACAACTTC.

The V gene is TRBV11-1, the J gene TRBJ2-7; D remains ambiguous. CDR1 is SGHAT, CDR2 FQDESV, per germline (reference sequence). V was clipped by 5 bases and J by 0 bases, with 8 bases between them. The CDR3 loop spans 13 amino acids. The CDR3 protein is CASSAPGSYEQYF. DNA of the CDR3: TGTGCCAGCAGCGCCCCCGGCTCCTACGAGCAGTACTTC.

At least ten counts were recorded for this clonotype. This chain uses TRBV7-2 with TRBJ2-2, with TRBD2 identical over 12 bases. This CDR3 region has 14 residues. Per the germline V gene, CDR1 is SGHTA and CDR2 is FQGNSA. The V and J ends lost 8 bases and 6 bases, in that order; junction bases with no gene match: 4. In nucleotides, the CDR3 is TGTGCCAGCCAGGGACTAGCGGGCTCCGGGGAGCTGTTTTTT. As protein: CASQGLAGSGELFF.

J is TRBJ2-2 and V is TRBV5-4; TRBD2 might be the D (6 bases). Germline V gene lookup returns CDR1 SGHNT and CDR2 YYREEE (reference sequence). V lost 3 bases to trimming and J lost 5 bases, with 20 bases between them. CDR3 length equals 17 residues. The CDR3 region is CASSSRSSGRGTGELFF. The DNA for the CDR3 is TGTGCCAGCAGCTCCAGATCTAGTGGCCGGGGGACCGGGGAGCTGTTTTTT.

This clonotype was recorded a few times. The V and J genes are TRBV7-9 and TRBJ1-4; no clear D. In germline, CDR1 is SEHNR, CDR2 FQNEAQ (reference sequence). V lost 4 bases and J 6 bases, leaving 15 bases between the germline ends. The CDR3 runs 15 residues. CDR3 bases: TGTGCCAGCAGCTCAACGACCGGCGAGGATGAAAAACTGTTTTTT. Encoded protein: CASSSTTGEDEKLFF.

This clonotype was seen just once. This sequence joins TRBV7-6 and TRBJ1-3, with 9 bases matching TRBD1. The trim removed 5 bases at V and 1 base at J, leaving 3 bases unmatched. The CDR3 extends over 15 amino acids. Germline V lookup: CDR1 SGHVS, CDR2 FNYEAQ. CDR3 amino acids: CASSTGTGSGNTIYF. The CDR3 DNA reads as TGTGCCAGCAGCACCGGGACAGGGTCTGGAAACACCATATATTTT.

This chain's CDR3 is CASSLVAGTRGEQYV. CDR3 nucleotide sequence: TGTGCCAGCAGCTTAGTAGCCGGGACTAGGGGCGAGCAGTACGTC. This chain joins TRBV11-2 and TRBJ2-7; 8 nucleotides agree with TRBD2. The ends lost 1 base at V and 6 bases at J; junction bases unmatched: 8. Germline V lookup: CDR1 SGHAT, CDR2 FQNNGV. The CDR3 loop spans 15 amino acids.

The chain joins TRBV6-6 to TRBJ2-1; D possibly matches TRBD1 or TRBD2 (5 bases each). V was shortened by 5 bases and J by 8 bases, with 16 bases between the two germline ends. The CDR3 runs 14 residues. Germline CDR1 is MNHNY and CDR2 is SVGAGI (reference sequence). In nucleotides, the CDR3 is TGTGCCAGCAGTCCCCCGGGGCTGACGGATGAGCAGTTCTTC. As protein: CASSPPGLTDEQFF.

The chain joins TRBV7-9 to TRBJ2-1; TRBD2 matches at 8 bases. Germline CDR1 and CDR2: SEHNR and FQNEAQ (reference sequence). This CDR3 has 15 residues. The J segment lost 8 bases and the V segment lost 6 bases, leaving 12 bases of the junction unmatched. The CDR3 DNA sequence: TGTGCCAGCAGTGGAACCGGGACTAGTTCCTATGAGCAGTTCTTC. It specifies CASSGTGTSSYEQFF.

The chain uses TRBV4-1 and TRBJ1-5; D not resolved. Trimming took off 2 bases at V and 7 bases at J, with 9 bases between the two ends. CDR1 is MGHRA, CDR2 YSYEKL, per germline. This CDR3 has 13 residues. The CDR3 DNA follows: TGCGCCAGCAGCCAACCCTTACAGCAGCCCCAGCATTTT. This gives the protein CASSQPLQQPQHF.

This clonotype was observed at least ten times. The CDR3 DNA reads as TGTGCCAGCAGCTTAAGTGGCAGGGGGCTTGATGAGCAGTTCTTC. It yields the protein CASSLSGRGLDEQFF. The chain carries TRBV7-2 and TRBJ2-1, with 8 bases that match TRBD1. V was clipped by 2 bases and J by 8 bases; unmatched bases: 8. This CDR3 contains 15 residues. CDR1 and CDR2 from the germline V gene are SGHTA and FQGNSA.

This clonotype was detected many times. The rearrangement uses TRBV7-2 and TRBJ1-3; no clear D gene. V gave up 2 bases and J gave up 3 bases, with 8 bases separating them. The germline CDR1 and CDR2 sequences are SGHTA and FQGNSA. CDR3 length: 14 residues. CDR3 sequence reads: CASSLQPNGNTIYF. As DNA, the CDR3 is TGTGCCAGCAGCTTACAACCTAATGGAAACACCATATATTTT. The whole variable domain, remainder taken from reference TRBV7-2 and TRBJ1-3, is GAGVSQSPSNKVTEKGKDVELRCDPISGHTALYWYRQSLGQGLEFLIYFQGNSAPDKSGLPSDRFSAERTGGSVSTLTIQRTQQEDSAVYLCASSLQPNGNTIYFGEGSWLTVV.

The V call is TRBV19, the J call TRBJ1-3, with D possibly matching TRBD1 (6 bases). The germline V gene has CDR1 LNHDA and CDR2 SQIVND (reference sequence). The CDR3 is made up of 14 amino acids. DNA of the CDR3: TGTGCTACAGGACAGACGACCTCTGGAAACACCATATATTTT. This encodes CATGQTTSGNTIYF.

This clonotype was seen ten or more times. The CDR3 DNA reads as TGTGCCAGCAGCTTACAGGAGGGGAATCAGCCCCAGCATTTT. Amino acid sequence: CASSLQEGNQPQHF. The chain is built from TRBV7-9 and TRBJ1-5; a possible D gene is TRBD1 (5 bases). V lost 2 bases to trimming and J lost 4 bases, with 9 bases between them. Looked up from germline, CDR1 is SEHNR and CDR2 is FQNEAQ (reference sequence). The CDR3 loop spans 14 amino acids.

The V gene is TRBV6-5, the J gene TRBJ2-7; no clear D. The V gene's germline CDR1 is MNHEY and CDR2 SVGAGI. The CDR3 length is 11 residues. The V end was cut by 11 bases, the J end by 3 bases, with 11 bases between. This CDR3 is CAGPPRYEQYV. CDR3 bases: TGTGCCGGCCCACCCCGCTACGAGCAGTACGTC.

This clonotype was seen only a few times. The CDR3 DNA reads TGTGCCAGCAGCTTAGGAGGGGGCGGCCAGCCCCAGCATTTT. This sequence encodes CASSLGGGGQPQHF. The chain is built from TRBV7-9 and TRBJ1-5, with TRBD1 matching over 7 bases. Germline V CDR1 and CDR2: SEHNR, FQNEAQ (reference sequence). With V trimmed by 1 base and J by 7 bases, 4 bases remained unmatched. This CDR3 is 14 amino acids long.

A remark on this clonotype: This may stem from a read error, because a much larger clone lies one nucleotide away. The chain uses TRBV7-2 and TRBJ1-5; the match to TRBD1 covers 8 bases. The CDR3 length is 14 residues. Unmatched junction bases numbered 1, after V lost 3 bases and J lost 3 bases. Germline V lookup: CDR1 SGHTA, CDR2 FQGNSA. CDR3 region: CASSLDRDNQPQHF. CDR3 bases: TGTGCCAGCAGCTTGGACAGGGACAATCAGCCCCAGCATTTT.

This chain connects TRBV30 to TRBJ1-1; D is undetermined. Germline V gene lookup returns CDR1 GTSNPN and CDR2 SVGIG (reference sequence). The CDR3 is 13 amino acids. Trimming took off 0 bases at V and 7 bases at J, with 12 bases between the two ends. The CDR3 DNA is TGTGCCTGGAGTGTCCCACCGTTCGGTGAAGCTTTCTTT. As protein: CAWSVPPFGEAFF.

This clonotype was picked up many times. Its ends do not fully match the called genes, so a read error is possible. CDR3 sequence (DNA): TGTGCCAGCAGCTTCGTGATGAACCCTGAAGCTTTCTTT. Protein sequence: CASSFVMNPEAFF. V gene TRBV5-4 combines with J gene TRBJ1-1; D is unclear. The germline V gene encodes CDR1 SGHNT and CDR2 YYREEE (reference sequence). The CDR3 loop spans 13 amino acids.

This clonotype was picked up many times. The chain combines TRBV12-5 with TRBJ2-3; TRBD2 agrees at 8 bases. The CDR3 length is 15 residues. Germline CDR1 is LGHNT and CDR2 is FRNRAP. With 6 bases clipped from V and 6 bases from J, the junction kept 11 bases outside the gene matches. Written as DNA, the CDR3 is TGTGCTAGTGGACTCGGACTAGCCGAAGGGGATACGCAGTATTTT. Protein: CASGLGLAEGDTQYF. The full variable domain, completed using reference TRBV12-5 and TRBJ2-3, is DARVTQTPRHKVTEMGQEVTMRCQPILGHNTVFWYRQTMMQGLELLAYFRNRAPLDDSGMPKDRFSAEMPDATLATLKIQPSEPRDSAVYFCASGLGLAEGDTQYFGPGTRLTVL.

This clonotype has at least ten counts. This chain connects TRBV12-3 or TRBV12-4 to TRBJ1-4; TRBD1 might be the D (5 bases). The CDR3 spans 15 residues. V was shortened by 6 bases and J by 5 bases, with 16 bases between the two germline ends. The chain's CDR3 is CASSQTGGRNEKLFF. CDR3 in DNA: TGTGCCAGCAGCCAAACAGGCGGAAGAAATGAAAAACTGTTTTTT.

The rearrangement links TRBV19 to TRBJ1-5; no clear D gene. V was cut by 3 bases and J by 2 bases, with 11 bases left in between. The CDR3 is 15 residues long. Germline V gene data show CDR1 as LNHDA and CDR2 as SQIVND (reference sequence). CDR3 DNA: TGTGCCAGTAGTATCCTGGACGGTCGCAATCAGCCCCAGCATTTT. Amino acid sequence: CASSILDGRNQPQHF.

The chain employs TRBV7-2 and TRBJ2-7, with a tentative D call TRBD2 (6 bases). V lost 5 bases and J lost 6, with 11 bases in between. The germline CDR1 and CDR2 sequences are SGHTA and FQGNSA. This CDR3 comprises 12 residues. The CDR3, as DNA: TGTGCCAGCAGCCTGGGACTTAGCGAGCAGTACTTC. It specifies CASSLGLSEQYF. Filled out from reference TRBV7-2 and TRBJ2-7, the complete variable domain reads GAGVSQSPSNKVTEKGKDVELRCDPISGHTALYWYRQSLGQGLEFLIYFQGNSAPDKSGLPSDRFSAERTGGSVSTLTIQRTQQEDSAVYLCASSLGLSEQYFGPGTRLTVT.

The DNA of the CDR3 is TGCAGCGCCCAGGAGGGGGGAGGCACCGGGGAGCTGTTTTTT. Encoded protein: CSAQEGGGTGELFF. The chain combines TRBV29-1 with TRBJ2-2; D tentatively reads TRBD1 or TRBD2 (6 bases each). Germline CDR1 is SQVTM and CDR2 is ANQGSEA. The CDR3 runs to 14 residues. V lost 7 bases, J lost 4 bases, and 16 bases lay in between.

The gene calls are TRBV11-2 and TRBJ2-2, with 10 bases matching TRBD2. V shed 4 bases and J 4 bases; nucleotides not matched to a gene: 3. The CDR3 has 15 amino acids. Germline V CDR1 and CDR2: SGHAT, FQNNGV. The CDR3 DNA is TGTGCCAGCAGCTATCTAGCGGGGGCCACCGGGGAGCTGTTTTTT. Its translation: CASSYLAGATGELFF.

Worth noting for this clonotype: This could be a read error, since a much larger clone is one nucleotide away. This sequence joins TRBV7-2 and TRBJ1-1; D call uncertain. Germline lookup yields CDR1 SGHTA and CDR2 FQGNSA. The CDR3 loop spans 14 amino acids. CDR3 bases: TGTGCCAGCAGCTTATCGGAGGGTTCCACTGAAGCTTCCTTT. Protein: CASSLSEGSTEASF.

J is TRBJ1-1 and V is TRBV6-5; possible D gene TRBD1, 5 bases. This CDR3 contains 14 residues. Germline CDR1 reads MNHEY; CDR2 reads SVGAGI. The V and J ends lost 0 bases and 4 bases respectively, with 9 bases between them. CDR3 loop: CASSYSRQGTEAFF. The CDR3 DNA sequence: TGTGCCAGCAGTTACTCGAGGCAGGGCACTGAAGCTTTCTTT.